Given below is one TCR beta chain in context. The target of this receptor is not known. No much larger clonotype is one base removed from it; base qualities were not supplied. Participants in the prospective study were enrolled through a virtual design, were aged about 18 to 100 years, and lived in approximately 24 United States geographic areas. To assign participants to cohorts, the prospective study relied on clinical history that participants themselves reported in a screening survey and a study questionnaire. Recovered participants in ImmuneRACE Cohort 3 were defined as having two consecutive negative NP/OP PCR tests, clearance from a healthcare professional, or resolution of symptoms. In the prospective study, whole blood, serum and a nasopharyngeal or oropharyngeal swab were collected from each participant by mobile phlebotomists. Prospective study participants could optionally give additional blood draws and questionnaires over an approximately 2-month period. Before DNA extraction, prospective study blood samples were shipped either frozen or at room temperature.

This sample stems from a study of blood T cell repertoires in COVID-19 (dated by TCRdb to the early 2020s). With respect to the entire study: Samples from collaborators originated in the United States, Italy and Spain and spanned both the acute and convalescent phases of COVID-19. Where available, HLA class I and class II types were taken from metadata supplied by the sample provider and were not determined by assay-based typing. The samples were drawn from two sources: the first 160 participants of the ongoing ImmuneRACE study, and over 950 subjects contributed by 6 global collaborators. Nearly every sample came with metadata listing a de-identified subject ID, COVID-19 status, age in years and sex. The prospective study material was composed of cDNA or gDNA derived from T cells, B-cell-depleted T cells, or PBMCs. Deeply sampled blood TCRbeta repertoires from subjects exposed to, actively infected with, or recovered from COVID-19 were included in the dataset. A freely available public database, intended as a resource for researchers studying the immune response to SARS-CoV-2, is where the repertoires were released.

Between the V and J ends, shortened by 6 bases and 4 bases respectively, the junction contains 15 bases. Inclusive of the bounding cysteine and phenylalanine, the CDR3 is 14 residues long. Just CDR3 DNA is preserved here, 42 bases in frame from base 1. CDR1 and CDR2, looked up from the germline V gene (reference sequence), are LNHDA and SQIVND. General study outcomes and caveats: The amount of clinical and demographic metadata varied by source and participant and was provided uncurated.

TCRbeta CDR3 regions were amplified from genomic DNA using the immunoSEQ Assay, a bias-controlled multiplex PCR. As for the authors' bioinformatics: Within the assay, amplification of reference gene primers was used to estimate how many nucleated cells each sample contained. To quantify the absolute abundance of each unique TCRbeta CDR3 rearrangement, sequence reads were collapsed and filtered. Productive Simpson clonality was computed per sample as the square root of Simpson's diversity index over productive rearrangements. In TCRdb, the immuneACCESS table is reduced to in-frame sequences with V and J assigned. These tables do not hold every clone; where another copy was compared, an unresolved V gene accounts for under half, and the others remain unexplained. V and J calls and clone size are given by that table; D and trimming were obtained from the DNA. The sample table records about 250,000 clones; 70% to 90% of these occur just once. 3.5% to 5.5% of the sample is in the top ten clones.

The chain was built from TRBV19 and TRBJ1-2; matching of 5 bases hints at TRBD1 as the D gene. The source is a young woman who had recovered from COVID-19. Source material: PBMCs or T cells enriched from blood (not recorded which). At the DNA level, the sequence is TGTGCCAGTAGACCCCAAACAGGCAGCTATGGCTACACCTTC. It codes for CASRPQTGSYGYTF.